This T cell receptor (delta chain) came from a study of gamma-delta chains in newborns, infants, children. From germline, CDR1 is GEAIGNYY and CDR2 EKD. CDR3 length equals 19 residues. The V gene end was trimmed by 0 bases and the J gene end by 0 bases; junction bases not matched to a gene: 5. This clone is labeled as medium-sized (0.01 to 0.1%). Other DNA sequences within the sample encode an identical CDR3. TCRdb reapplied CATT to the reads. The table records under 13,000 delta-chain clones, approximately 3.5% of them present only once. Input material: blood. The clonotype was recovered from a child who was a newborn, infant or young child, either healthy, febrile or measles-vaccinated (not recorded which). This chain joins TRDV2 and TRDJ3; 9 nucleotides line up with TRDD3. The CDR3 coding sequence is TGTGCCTGTGACACCCTACTGGGGGAGAGCTCCTGGGACACCCGACAGATGTTTTTC. Its translation: CACDTLLGESSWDTRQMFF.